The entry that follows covers one T cell receptor beta chain sequence. The antigen remains undetermined. This sample is part of a study of blood T cells in healthy people across ages. Across the whole study: About one barcoded beta molecule was captured per two T cells (by template switching).

PBMCs were isolated at a quantity of at least 6 million per sample. Regarding the study as a whole: Significant beta diversity loss was already apparent by age approximately 38, declining roughly linearly.

Together with a sample-barcoded 5' primer, a J-beta primer mix was included in a second PCR lasting roughly 7 to 11 cycles. Each cDNA molecule was tagged by a template-switch adaptor that had 12 random nucleotides. TCRdb recomputed calls from the 5' RACE reads with MiXCR, one row per CDR3 protein. The data show 1.5 million to 2 million distinct CDR3 sequences, roughly 50% seen once. From germline, CDR1 is SGHRS and CDR2 YFSETQ. The CDR3 covers 14 residues. Sequencing was performed on blood. The rearrangement links TRBV5-1 to TRBJ2-7; 8 bases match TRBD1. The J call may be faulty, since TRBJ2-5 better matches the DNA end. The sequence derives from a woman aged 40-49 years in good health. The CDR3: CASSLSDRGETQYF. The CDR3, as DNA: TGCGCCAGCAGCTTGTCCGACAGGGGTGAGACCCAGTACTTC.